This entry lists 29 T cell receptor beta chains sequenced from one sample in a study of blood T cell repertoires in COVID-19. This table comes from immunoSEQ multiplex PCR, and its TCRdb copy is limited to in-frame clones, with some not included. This sample has some 170,000 clones, with approximately 90% found just once. Sequenced material: peripheral blood. The receptors derive from a woman aged 60-75 years who had recovered from COVID-19.

V gene TRBV27 combines with J gene TRBJ1-4; D is possibly TRBD1 (6 bases). Between the trimmed V and J ends, which lost 5 bases and 7 bases, there was a span of 20 bases. The CDR3 is made up of 16 amino acids. Germline assignment: CDR1 MNHEY and CDR2 SMNVEV (reference sequence). CDR3 sequence reads: CASSTGPPGGIEKLFF. CDR3 nucleotides: TGTGCCAGCAGTACGGGACCGCCGGGGGGCATTGAAAAACTGTTTTTT.

J is TRBJ2-7 and V is TRBV29-1, with D tentatively TRBD2 (5 bases). Trimming cost V 2 bases and J 7 bases, with 15 bases left between them. The CDR3 contains 13 residues. Germline assignment: CDR1 SQVTM and CDR2 ANQGSEA. The CDR3 DNA sequence: TGCAGCGTTGAAAAGGACTCTCGACGGGAGCAGTACTTC. This translates into CSVEKDSRREQYF.

The chain combines TRBV19 with TRBJ1-1; a weak D match, TRBD1 (6 bases). V lost 1 base and J lost 0, with 12 bases in between. This CDR3 spans 16 amino acids. Germline V lookup: CDR1 LNHDA, CDR2 SQIVND (reference sequence). The CDR3 nucleotides read TGTGCCAGTAGTATAGGATTTCGACAGGTGAACACTGAAGCTTTCTTT. Amino acid sequence: CASSIGFRQVNTEAFF.

This clone showed up just once. The chain is built from TRBV5-1 and TRBJ1-1, with 8 bases that match TRBD1. The ends lost 3 bases at V and 2 bases at J; junction bases unmatched: 15. Germline CDR1 reads SGHRS; CDR2 reads YFSETQ. The CDR3 is 18 amino acids. In nucleotides, the CDR3 is TGCGCCAGCAGCTCCTCCATTCAGGGGGCGCGTAAAAACACTGAAGCTTTCTTT. Its protein product is CASSSSIQGARKNTEAFF.

This clone was recorded only once. J is TRBJ2-1 and V is TRBV4-1; no firm D call. Germline V gives CDR1 MGHRA, CDR2 YSYEKL. The CDR3 sequence is 16 residues long. Trimming pared 2 bases from V and 1 base from J, leaving 12 bases between. CDR3 DNA sequence: TGCGCCAGCAGCCAATTGGAGTTGGTATCCTACAATGAGCAGTTCTTC. This translates into CASSQLELVSYNEQFF.

The chain is built from TRBV20-1 and TRBJ1-1; the match to TRBD1 covers 8 bases. From germline, CDR1 is DFQATT and CDR2 SNEGSKA (reference sequence). This CDR3 region has 11 residues. CDR3 DNA: TGCAGGGGACAGGCGGGCACTGAAGCTTTCTTT. Protein product: CRGQAGTEAFF.

This rearrangement joins TRBV29-1 to TRBJ1-1; 8 bases fit TRBD1. Germline CDR1 reads SQVTM; CDR2 reads ANQGSEA. Trimming at V came to 7 bases and at J to 5 bases, leaving 9 bases not matched to a gene. There are 13 residues in the CDR3. The chain's CDR3 is CSADNRGRTEAFF. Written as DNA, the CDR3 is TGCAGCGCGGACAACAGGGGGAGGACTGAAGCTTTCTTT. The full variable domain, in which reference TRBV29-1 and TRBJ1-1 provide the parts outside the CDR3, is SAVISQKPSRDICQRGTSLTIQCQVDSQVTMMFWYRQQPGQSLTLIATANQGSEATYESGFVIDKFPISRPNLTFSTLTVSNMSPEDSSIYLCSADNRGRTEAFFGQGTRLTVV.

The chain has TRBV6-2 or TRBV6-3 and TRBJ2-7; tentative D call: TRBD1 (5 bases). Deletions cut 5 bases from V and 3 bases from J, with 20 bases between. Germline V CDR1 and CDR2: MNHEY, SVGEGT. The CDR3 loop spans 16 amino acids. This chain's CDR3 is CASSAIGQGNLYEQYF. The CDR3 bases are TGTGCCAGCAGTGCCATCGGGCAGGGTAACCTCTACGAGCAGTACTTC.

The gene calls are TRBV7-9 and TRBJ2-5, with TRBD2 matching 8 bases. V lost 1 base, J lost 1 base, and 11 bases stayed unmatched. CDR3 length: 18 residues. CDR1 is SEHNR and CDR2 is FQNEAQ in the germline V gene (reference sequence). The CDR3 region has the DNA TGTGCCAGCAGCTTAGATCGTGGTAGCGGGGTTATCCAAGAGACCCAGTACTTC. It yields the protein CASSLDRGSGVIQETQYF.

The chain links TRBV5-3 to TRBJ1-1; D is unclear. TRBV5-3 is an open reading frame, and its role is uncertain. This CDR3 comprises 14 residues. With 3 bases removed from V and 3 bases from J, the gap between germline ends came to 12 bases. For the CDR3, the DNA is TGTGCCAGAAGCTCCATTCCTATATACACTGAAGCTTTCTTT. Amino acid sequence: CARSSIPIYTEAFF.

V is TRBV7-9 and J is TRBJ2-1, with D perhaps TRBD2 (6 bases). CDR3 length: 15 amino acids. The germline V and J ends were trimmed by 10 bases and 1 base, with 17 bases remaining between them. CDR1 SEHNR and CDR2 FQNEAQ come from the germline V gene (reference sequence). The CDR3 region is CATPGRTGSYNEQFF. CDR3 coding DNA: TGTGCCACTCCAGGGAGGACTGGATCCTACAATGAGCAGTTCTTC.

V and J are TRBV11-2 and TRBJ2-3, with a tentative D call TRBD2 (5 bases). Trimming took 3 bases from V and 1 from J, leaving 8 bases between them. The germline V gene has CDR1 SGHAT and CDR2 FQNNGV. CDR3 size: 14 residues. CDR3 sequence reads: CASSFYGGTDTQYF. For the CDR3, the DNA is TGTGCCAGCAGCTTTTACGGGGGCACAGATACGCAGTATTTT.

V gene TRBV15 combines with J gene TRBJ2-3; the D gene is possibly TRBD2 (6 bases). In germline, CDR1 is LNHNV, CDR2 YYDKDF (reference sequence). V lost 0 bases and J 9 bases, leaving 16 bases between the germline ends. The CDR3 spans 15 residues. The CDR3 reads CATSRDRTGRGTQYF. In DNA form, the CDR3 reads TGTGCCACCAGCAGAGATCGGACGGGCCGGGGGACGCAGTATTTT.

This clone was found once. The rearrangement joins TRBV19 to TRBJ2-3; the D gene is possibly TRBD1 (6 bases). CDR3 length: 15 amino acids. The germline V gene has CDR1 LNHDA and CDR2 SQIVND (reference sequence). V shed 4 bases and J shed 2 bases, with 13 bases lying between them. The CDR3 nucleotides are TGTGCCAGTAGTAAAGGGCAGGGGACCACAGATACGCAGTATTTT. It translates to CASSKGQGTTDTQYF.

The gene calls are TRBV10-3 and TRBJ1-2, with TRBD1 as a possible D gene (5 bases). The CDR3 is 13 amino acids. The V end lost 10 bases, the J end lost 5 bases, and 17 bases lay between the germline ends. The germline V gene encodes CDR1 ENHRY and CDR2 SYGVKD. Here the CDR3 reads CATTISDTYGYTF. The CDR3 DNA reads TGTGCCACCACCATCTCGGACACTTATGGCTACACCTTC.

The chain has TRBV6-5 and TRBJ1-1; D unresolved. The V end was cut by 5 bases, the J end by 2 bases, with 9 bases between. Germline-derived CDR1 and CDR2 are MNHEY and SVGAGI. This CDR3 has 13 amino acids. The chain's CDR3 is CASSRTENTEAFF. The DNA for the CDR3 is TGTGCCAGCAGTCGGACTGAAAACACTGAAGCTTTCTTT.

The chain couples TRBV5-4 to TRBJ1-4; possibly TRBD1 for D (6 bases). V lost 5 bases to trimming and J lost 5 bases, with 10 bases between them. The V gene's germline CDR1 is SGHNT and CDR2 YYREEE (reference sequence). This CDR3 spans 13 amino acids. Written as DNA, the CDR3 is TGTGCCAGCAGACGCGGACAGAATGAAAAACTGTTTTTT. Translation gives CASRRGQNEKLFF.

The chain carries TRBV7-9 and TRBJ1-1; a possible D gene is TRBD1 (5 bases). The CDR3 is 18 amino acids. V gave up 1 base and J gave up 6 bases, with 24 bases separating them. Germline V lookup: CDR1 SEHNR, CDR2 FQNEAQ (reference sequence). The CDR3 protein is CASSLGGSLDPAGAEAFF. As DNA, the CDR3 is TGTGCCAGCAGCTTAGGTGGAAGTCTAGATCCAGCGGGGGCTGAAGCTTTCTTT.

The V call is TRBV4-2, the J call TRBJ2-5, with D tentatively TRBD2 (6 bases). Germline lookup yields CDR1 LGHNA and CDR2 YNFKEQ. The germline V and J ends were trimmed by 1 base and 5 bases, with 11 bases remaining between them. The CDR3 sequence is 14 residues long. The CDR3 DNA sequence: TGTGCCAGCAGCCAAGTAGGAGGGGTTGAGACCCAGTACTTC. Residues: CASSQVGGVETQYF.

The chain couples TRBV19 to TRBJ1-2; the match to TRBD1 covers 7 bases. V lost 10 bases and J lost 9; bases outside the gene matches: 17. The CDR3 consists of 14 residues. The germline CDR1 and CDR2 sequences are LNHDA and SQIVND (reference sequence). The CDR3 here is CATRTMTGPWSYTF. In nucleotides, the CDR3 is TGTGCCACCCGGACCATGACAGGGCCCTGGAGCTACACCTTC. Full variable domain (missing parts from reference TRBV19 and TRBJ1-2): DGGITQSPKYLFRKEGQNVTLSCEQNLNHDAMYWYRQDPGQGLRLIYYSQIVNDFQKGDIAEGYSVSREKKESFPLTVTSAQKNPTAFYLCATRTMTGPWSYTFGSGTRLTVV.

This chain links TRBV9 with TRBJ2-3; 8 bases fit TRBD1. With 4 bases clipped from V and 3 bases from J, the junction kept 7 bases outside the gene matches. CDR3 length: 15 residues. Germline CDR1 reads SGDLS; CDR2 reads YYNGEE. Here the CDR3 reads CASSPSGGRTDTQYF. DNA for the CDR3: TGTGCCAGCAGCCCATCAGGGGGCAGGACAGATACGCAGTATTTT.

The chain couples TRBV7-2 to TRBJ2-1; TRBD1 agrees at 8 bases. CDR1 and CDR2 from the germline V gene are SGHTA and FQGNSA. J gave up 7 bases and V 5 bases, and 13 bases lay outside the gene matches. The CDR3 consists of 16 residues. For the CDR3, the DNA is TGTGCCAGCAGCCACTCAGGGGGCGCGGAAGGAAATGAGCAGTTCTTC. It specifies CASSHSGGAEGNEQFF. Supplemented by reference TRBV7-2 and TRBJ2-1, the full variable domain reads GAGVSQSPSNKVTEKGKDVELRCDPISGHTALYWYRQSLGQGLEFLIYFQGNSAPDKSGLPSDRFSAERTGGSVSTLTIQRTQQEDSAVYLCASSHSGGAEGNEQFFGPGTRLTVL.

This clone was seen just once. The V and J genes are TRBV11-1 and TRBJ2-2, with D possibly TRBD2 on 5 matching bases. The germline gives CDR1 SGHAT, CDR2 FQDESV (reference sequence). Trimming stripped 5 bases from V and 4 bases from J, with 14 bases between. This CDR3 is built from 15 residues. The CDR3 DNA follows: TGTGCCAGCAGCCCCAGAGGGCGAAGCACCGGGGAGCTGTTTTTT. Protein product: CASSPRGRSTGELFF. The whole variable domain, filled in from reference TRBV11-1 and TRBJ2-2, reads EAEVAQSPRYKITEKSQAVAFWCDPISGHATLYWYRQILGQGPELLVQFQDESVVDDSQLPKDRFSAERLKGVDSTLKIQPAELGDSAMYLCASSPRGRSTGELFFGEGSRLTVL.

The rearrangement links TRBV15 to TRBJ1-5, with D perhaps matching TRBD1 (5 bases). The length of the CDR3 is 14 residues. The germline V gene encodes CDR1 LNHNV and CDR2 YYDKDF (reference sequence). V shed 8 bases and J shed 9 bases, with 20 bases lying between them. CDR3 sequence: CATLDSSRRGPQHF. The CDR3 region has the DNA TGTGCCACCCTTGACAGTTCAAGGCGGGGGCCCCAGCATTTT.

The sample holds one count of this clone. The J gene is TRBJ1-1, the V gene TRBV5-1; 8 bases are shared with TRBD1. The trim removed 1 base at V and 3 bases at J, leaving 8 bases unmatched. Per germline, CDR1 SGHRS and CDR2 YFSETQ. The CDR3 spans 16 residues. The CDR3 bases are TGCGCCAGCAGCTTGAATCCAGGGGGCCAGGACACTGAAGCTTTCTTT. Amino acid sequence: CASSLNPGGQDTEAFF.

The chain is built from TRBV28 and TRBJ1-2; D is undetermined. The germline V gene encodes CDR1 MDHEN and CDR2 SYDVKM. This CDR3 is built from 11 residues. V was trimmed by 5 bases and J by 7 bases, leaving 8 bases between them. CDR3 in amino acids: CASSANGGYTF. For the CDR3, the DNA is TGTGCCAGCAGTGCAAACGGTGGCTACACCTTC.

The chain combines TRBV28 with TRBJ2-5; 7 positions agree with TRBD1. V lost 6 bases, J lost 1 base, and 11 bases stayed unmatched. CDR1 and CDR2 from the germline V gene are MDHEN and SYDVKM. The CDR3 is 16 residues long. The CDR3 DNA reads TGTGCCAGCAGATCCGGGACAGCGAGCATCCAAGAGACCCAGTACTTC. This sequence encodes CASRSGTASIQETQYF.

J is TRBJ2-7 and V is TRBV27; the D gene is possibly TRBD2 (7 bases). The V gene's germline CDR1 is MNHEY and CDR2 SMNVEV (reference sequence). Trimming cost V 0 bases and J 2 bases, with 17 bases left between them. This CDR3 is built from 17 residues. The CDR3 loop reads CASSLSPTRGGAYEQYF. CDR3 DNA sequence: TGTGCCAGCAGTTTATCGCCCACTAGGGGGGGAGCCTACGAGCAGTACTTC.

This clone has only one observation. This chain joins TRBV4-3 and TRBJ2-5; 7 bases map to TRBD1. V shed 2 bases and J 4 bases; nucleotides not matched to a gene: 7. This CDR3 has 15 residues. CDR1 is LGHNA, CDR2 YSLEER, per germline. The CDR3 here is CASSQQTGRSETQYF. The CDR3 bases are TGCGCCAGCAGCCAACAGACAGGGCGATCAGAGACCCAGTACTTC.